This note documents a single T cell receptor beta chain sequence. These data belong to a study of blood T cell repertoires in COVID-19. Study as a whole: The origin of the acute and convalescent COVID-19 samples was the United States, Italy and Spain. T cells, B-cell-depleted T cells, or PBMCs provided the cDNA or gDNA that served as material.

As originally analysed: From reference gene primer amplification, estimates of nucleated cell counts were derived. Repertoires were generated with immunoSEQ multiplex PCR, while TCRdb's copy carries only in-frame clones and drops some. That table gives V, J and clone size, and the DNA gave D and trimming. The sample consists of 75,000 to 90,000 clones, approximately 90% of them appearing once. The germline V gene encodes CDR1 SGHTA and CDR2 FQGTGA. The CDR3 contains 16 residues. V was clipped by 1 base and J by 5 bases; unmatched bases: 5. The sequence was obtained from a human donor in a cohort sampled during active COVID-19. Source material: peripheral blood. The chain combines TRBV7-3 with TRBJ2-1, with 10 bases identical to TRBD2. CDR3 coding DNA: TGTGCCAGCAGCTTAAATCGGCTAGCGGGGGACAATGAGCAGTTCTTC. This encodes CASSLNRLAGDNEQFF. Variable domain in full (rest from reference TRBV7-3 and TRBJ2-1): GAGVSQTPSNKVTEKGKYVELRCDPISGHTALYWYRQSLGQGPEFLIYFQGTGAADDSGLPNDRFFAVRPEGSVSTLKIQRTERGDSAVYLCASSLNRLAGDNEQFFGPGTRLTVL.